Below are 17 T cell receptor beta chains sequenced from a single sample in a study of blood T cell repertoires in COVID-19. TCRdb's copy holds only in-frame clones and misses some; the assay was immunoSEQ multiplex PCR. The data contain approximately 50,000 clones, 88% of them singletons. The source material was peripheral blood. These receptors all come from a human donor in a cohort sampled during active COVID-19.

The chain recombines TRBV6-2 or TRBV6-3 with TRBJ2-7; 8 bases agree with TRBD1. Germline V CDR1 and CDR2: MNHEY, SVGEGT. The V and J ends lost 2 bases and 4 bases, in that order; junction bases with no gene match: 7. The length of the CDR3 is 15 residues. The CDR3 loop is CASSYDPRGPYEQYF. The CDR3 DNA sequence: TGTGCCAGCAGTTACGATCCCAGGGGGCCTTACGAGCAGTACTTC.

The chain combines TRBV6-1 with TRBJ1-3; 7 bases align to TRBD1. This CDR3 is built from 16 residues. CDR1 and CDR2 (germline): MNHNS, SASEGT. Trimming removed 4 bases from V and 1 base from J; junction bases left unmatched: 7. This chain's CDR3 is CASSAIGQVSGNTIYF. CDR3 DNA sequence: TGTGCCAGCAGTGCAATAGGACAGGTTTCTGGAAACACCATATATTTT.

This chain uses TRBV6-6 with TRBJ1-1; maybe TRBD1 (6 bases). CDR1 and CDR2 from the germline V gene are MNHNY and SVGAGI (reference sequence). V lost 6 bases, J lost 4 bases, and 18 bases lay in between. The CDR3 covers 15 residues. The CDR3 spells CASRLETGPATEAFF. Written as DNA, the CDR3 is TGTGCCAGCAGGCTTGAAACAGGGCCGGCCACTGAAGCTTTCTTT.

The sample holds one count of this clone. The rearrangement joins TRBV4-1 to TRBJ1-4, with 7 bases aligning to TRBD1. There are 20 residues in the CDR3. In germline, CDR1 is MGHRA, CDR2 YSYEKL. V lost 1 base to trimming and J lost 3 bases; unmatched junction nucleotides: 17. The CDR3 nucleotides read TGCGCCAGCAGCCAAGTCGAGGCCCTGGGGAAGGGGGCGGCTAATGAAAAACTGTTTTTT. Translation: CASSQVEALGKGAANEKLFF.

CDR3 residues: CASSAGQHYEQYF. CDR3 DNA sequence: TGTGCCAGCAGCGCTGGACAGCACTACGAGCAGTACTTC. This chain uses TRBV2 with TRBJ2-7; TRBD1 might be the D (6 bases). V shed 6 bases and J shed 3 bases, with 12 bases lying between them. From germline, CDR1 is SNHLY and CDR2 FYNNEI. CDR3 length: 13 amino acids.

This chain links TRBV2 with TRBJ1-6; 7 positions match TRBD1. Germline V lookup: CDR1 SNHLY, CDR2 FYNNEI. This CDR3 has 15 amino acids. The junction had 11 bases not matched to a gene; V was cut back by 6 bases and J by 9 bases. The CDR3 here is CASRETGIRVSPLHF. CDR3 bases: TGTGCCAGCAGGGAGACAGGGATTCGGGTTTCACCCCTCCACTTT.

The J gene is TRBJ2-5, the V gene TRBV7-2, with D possibly matching TRBD1 (6 bases). CDR1 and CDR2 (germline): SGHTA, FQGNSA. The CDR3 has 15 residues. V was pared by 3 bases and J by 7 bases, with 18 bases between. CDR3 nucleotides: TGTGCCAGCAGCTTGGGACACAGGATGATGGCGACCCAGTACTTC. Translated: CASSLGHRMMATQYF.

This sequence joins TRBV14 and TRBJ2-7, with TRBD2 as a possible D gene (7 bases). V gave up 5 bases and J gave up 7 bases, with 18 bases separating them. Germline V CDR1 and CDR2: SGHDN, FVKESK. This CDR3 contains 14 residues. CDR3 sequence: CASSGRDTREEQYF. The DNA of the CDR3 is TGTGCCAGCAGCGGCCGGGACACGCGGGAGGAGCAGTACTTC.

The rearrangement joins TRBV5-1 to TRBJ2-2; 10 bases fit TRBD2. Germline trimming cut 0 bases from V and 7 bases from J; bases unmatched to any gene: 6. CDR1 and CDR2 (germline): SGHRS, YFSETQ. This CDR3 region has 16 residues. The CDR3 here is CASSLVLAGVNGELFF. The CDR3 bases are TGCGCCAGCAGCTTGGTCCTAGCGGGAGTGAACGGGGAGCTGTTTTTT. The full variable domain, with the rest looked up from reference TRBV5-1 and TRBJ2-2, is KAGVTQTPRYLIKTRGQQVTLSCSPISGHRSVSWYQQTPGQGLQFLFEYFSETQRNKGNFPGRFSGRQFSNSRSEMNVSTLELGDSALYLCASSLVLAGVNGELFFGEGSRLTVL.

The V call is TRBV9, the J call TRBJ1-4, with a weak D call TRBD1 (6 bases). Trimming cost V 6 bases and J 4 bases, with 13 bases left between them. From germline, CDR1 is SGDLS and CDR2 YYNGEE. The CDR3 is made up of 14 amino acids. The CDR3 spells CASTLGTHNEKLFF. The CDR3 coding sequence is TGTGCCAGCACACTGGGGACACATAATGAAAAACTGTTTTTT.

The table lists this clone with a count of one. The V call is TRBV18, the J call TRBJ1-2; D call uncertain. CDR3 size: 14 residues. Trimming removed 1 base at V and 4 bases at J, with 10 bases between. CDR1 is KGHSH and CDR2 is LQKENI in the germline V gene. The chain's CDR3 is CASSPQEYFYGYTF. Here the CDR3 DNA reads TGTGCCAGCTCACCACAGGAGTATTTCTATGGCTACACCTTC.

The V gene is TRBV19, the J gene TRBJ1-3; D uncertain. Trimming cost V 2 bases and J 0 bases, with 5 bases left between them. CDR1 and CDR2 from the germline V gene are LNHDA and SQIVND (reference sequence). The CDR3 loop spans 14 amino acids. The DNA for the CDR3 is TGTGCCAGTAGTATATCCAGCTCTGGAAACACCATATATTTT. The encoded protein is CASSISSSGNTIYF.

V is TRBV12-3 or TRBV12-4 and J is TRBJ2-1; 14 bases align to TRBD2. CDR3 size: 13 residues. Germline trimming cut 6 bases from V and 12 bases from J; bases unmatched to any gene: 4. Here the CDR3 DNA reads TGTGCCAGCAGGGGACTAGCGGGGGCTTGGCAGTTCTTC. Translating it yields CASRGLAGAWQFF.

The gene calls are TRBV30 and TRBJ2-7; tentatively, D is TRBD1 (6 bases). CDR3 length: 15 residues. V shed 3 bases and J shed 5 bases, with 20 bases lying between them. From germline, CDR1 is GTSNPN and CDR2 SVGIG (reference sequence). The DNA of the CDR3 is TGTGCCTGGAGGAGAGGGCGGCAGGGGAATGACGAGCAGTACTTC. Encoded protein: CAWRRGRQGNDEQYF.

This chain connects TRBV19 to TRBJ1-2; D is undetermined. V was cut by 6 bases and J by 4 bases, with 12 bases left in between. CDR1 is LNHDA and CDR2 is SQIVND in the germline V gene (reference sequence). CDR3 length equals 13 residues. CDR3 coding DNA: TGTGCCAGTAGGAGTACAGCCCTCTATGGCTACACCTTC. This sequence encodes CASRSTALYGYTF.

The chain is built from TRBV19 and TRBJ1-1; 7 nucleotides agree with TRBD1. J was trimmed by 2 bases and V by 2 bases; bases with no gene match: 8. CDR3 length equals 16 residues. The germline CDR1 and CDR2 sequences are LNHDA and SQIVND (reference sequence). CDR3 sequence reads: CASSIIPGQPNTEAFF. CDR3 coding DNA: TGTGCCAGTAGTATAATCCCGGGACAGCCTAACACTGAAGCTTTCTTT.

The V gene is TRBV5-1, the J gene TRBJ1-1; TRBD1 matches 7 bases. This CDR3 region has 16 residues. Germline assignment: CDR1 SGHRS and CDR2 YFSETQ. The J segment lost 0 bases and the V segment lost 4 bases, leaving 9 bases of the junction unmatched. CDR3 nucleotide sequence: TGCGCCAGCAGCCCCAGCACAGGGGCTATGAACACTGAAGCTTTCTTT. Encoded protein: CASSPSTGAMNTEAFF.